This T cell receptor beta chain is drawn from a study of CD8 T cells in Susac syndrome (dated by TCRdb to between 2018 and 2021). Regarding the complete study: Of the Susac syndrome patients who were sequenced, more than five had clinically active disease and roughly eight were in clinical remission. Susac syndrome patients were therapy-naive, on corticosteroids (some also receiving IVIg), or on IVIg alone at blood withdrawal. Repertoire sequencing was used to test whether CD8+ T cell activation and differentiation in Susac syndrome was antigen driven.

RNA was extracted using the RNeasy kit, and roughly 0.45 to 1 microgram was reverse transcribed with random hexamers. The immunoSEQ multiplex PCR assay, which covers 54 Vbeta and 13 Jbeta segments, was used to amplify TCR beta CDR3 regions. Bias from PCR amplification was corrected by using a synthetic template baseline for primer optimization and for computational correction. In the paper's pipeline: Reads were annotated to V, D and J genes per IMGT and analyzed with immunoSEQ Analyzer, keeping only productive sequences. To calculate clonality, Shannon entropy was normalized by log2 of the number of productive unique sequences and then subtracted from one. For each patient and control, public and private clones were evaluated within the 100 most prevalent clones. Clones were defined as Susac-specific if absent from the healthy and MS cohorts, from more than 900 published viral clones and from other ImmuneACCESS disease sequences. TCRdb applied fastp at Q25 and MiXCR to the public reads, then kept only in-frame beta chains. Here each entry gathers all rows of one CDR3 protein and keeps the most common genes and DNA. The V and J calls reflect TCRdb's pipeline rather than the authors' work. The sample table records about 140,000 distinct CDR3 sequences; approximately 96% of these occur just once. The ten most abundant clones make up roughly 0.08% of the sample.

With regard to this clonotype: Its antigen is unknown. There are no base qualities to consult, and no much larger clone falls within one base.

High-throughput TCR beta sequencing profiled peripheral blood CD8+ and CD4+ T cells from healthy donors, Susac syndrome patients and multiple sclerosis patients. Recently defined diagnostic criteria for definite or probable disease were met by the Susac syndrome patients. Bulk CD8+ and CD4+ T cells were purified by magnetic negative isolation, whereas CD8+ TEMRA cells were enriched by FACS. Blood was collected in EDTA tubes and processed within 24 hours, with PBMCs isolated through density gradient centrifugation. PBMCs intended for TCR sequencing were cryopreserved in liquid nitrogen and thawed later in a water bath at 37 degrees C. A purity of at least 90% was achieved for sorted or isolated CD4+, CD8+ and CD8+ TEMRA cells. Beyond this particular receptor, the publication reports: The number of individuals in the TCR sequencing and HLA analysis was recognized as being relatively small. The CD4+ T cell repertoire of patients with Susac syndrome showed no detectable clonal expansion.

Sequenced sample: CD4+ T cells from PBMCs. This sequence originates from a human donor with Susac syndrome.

The CDR3 region has the sequence CSDHAPGQGSIEQFF. The DNA reads as follows: TGCAGCGACCACGCCCCCGGACAGGGCTCAATTGAGCAGTTCTTC. The chain links TRBV29-1 with TRBJ2-1, and TRBD1 matches 8 of the central bases. Counted from cysteine to phenylalanine, this CDR3 has 15 amino acids. Only the CDR3 region is kept as DNA, spanning 45 bases read in frame from base 1. V and J are trimmed by 7 bases and 9 bases, and the gene matches miss 17 bases of the junction. The germline V gene gives CDR1 as SQVTM and CDR2 as ANQGSEA.